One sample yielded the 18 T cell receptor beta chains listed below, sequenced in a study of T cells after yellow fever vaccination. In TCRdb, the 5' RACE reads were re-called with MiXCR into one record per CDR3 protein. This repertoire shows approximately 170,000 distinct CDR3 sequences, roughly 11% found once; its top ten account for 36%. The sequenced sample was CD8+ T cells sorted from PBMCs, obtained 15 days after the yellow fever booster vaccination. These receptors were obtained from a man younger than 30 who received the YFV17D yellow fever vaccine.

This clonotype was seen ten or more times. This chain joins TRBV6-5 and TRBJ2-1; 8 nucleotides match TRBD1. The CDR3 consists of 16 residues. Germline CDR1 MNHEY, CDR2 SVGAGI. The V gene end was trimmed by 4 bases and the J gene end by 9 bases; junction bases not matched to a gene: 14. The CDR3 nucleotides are TGTGCCAGCAGTTTAAGACAGGGGCCCCTACTCGGTGAGCAGTTCTTC. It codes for CASSLRQGPLLGEQFF.

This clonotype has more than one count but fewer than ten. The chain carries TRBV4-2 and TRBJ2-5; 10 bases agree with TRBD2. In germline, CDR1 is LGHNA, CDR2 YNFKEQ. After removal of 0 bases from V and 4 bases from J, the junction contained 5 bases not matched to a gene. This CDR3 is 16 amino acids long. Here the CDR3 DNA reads TGTGCCAGCAGCCAAGAGTTAGCGGGGGGATCAGAGACCCAGTACTTC. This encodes CASSQELAGGSETQYF.

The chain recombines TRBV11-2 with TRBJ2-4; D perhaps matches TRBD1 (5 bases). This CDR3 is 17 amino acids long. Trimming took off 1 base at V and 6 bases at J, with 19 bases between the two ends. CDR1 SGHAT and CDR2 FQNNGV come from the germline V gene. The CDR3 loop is CASSLGRSASQGNIQYF. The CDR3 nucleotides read TGTGCCAGCAGCTTAGGTCGGTCTGCCAGCCAGGGAAACATTCAGTACTTC.

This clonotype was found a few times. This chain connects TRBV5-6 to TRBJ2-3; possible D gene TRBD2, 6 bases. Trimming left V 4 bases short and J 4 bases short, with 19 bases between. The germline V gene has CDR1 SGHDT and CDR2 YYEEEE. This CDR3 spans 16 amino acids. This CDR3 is CASSLGGTRVADTQYF. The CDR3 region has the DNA TGTGCCAGCAGCCTTGGGGGGACGCGGGTCGCAGATACGCAGTATTTT.

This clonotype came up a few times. For the CDR3, the DNA is TGTGCCAGCAGCCCCGCTTTTGTTGGGGAGGGCTATGGCTACACCTTC. This sequence encodes CASSPAFVGEGYGYTF. This chain links TRBV7-9 with TRBJ1-2, with D hard to call. Germline CDR1 SEHNR, CDR2 FQNEAQ (reference sequence). V gave up 5 bases and J gave up 4 bases, with 20 bases separating them. The CDR3 has 16 residues.

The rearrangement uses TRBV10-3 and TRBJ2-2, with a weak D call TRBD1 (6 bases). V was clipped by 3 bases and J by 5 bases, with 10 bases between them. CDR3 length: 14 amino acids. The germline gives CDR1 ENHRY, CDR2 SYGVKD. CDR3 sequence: CAISDNRVTGELFF. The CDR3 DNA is TGTGCCATCAGTGATAACAGGGTTACCGGGGAGCTGTTTTTT.

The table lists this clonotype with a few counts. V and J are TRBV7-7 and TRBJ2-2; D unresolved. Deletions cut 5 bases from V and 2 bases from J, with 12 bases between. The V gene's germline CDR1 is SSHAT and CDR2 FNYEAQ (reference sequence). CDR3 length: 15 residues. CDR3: CASSPEALNTGELFF. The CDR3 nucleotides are TGTGCCAGCAGCCCCGAGGCCCTAAACACCGGGGAGCTGTTTTTT.

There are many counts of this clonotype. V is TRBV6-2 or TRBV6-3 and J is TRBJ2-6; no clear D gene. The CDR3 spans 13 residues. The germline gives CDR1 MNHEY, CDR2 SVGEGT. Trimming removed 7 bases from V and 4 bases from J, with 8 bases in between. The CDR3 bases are TGTGCCAGCACCGGAGCAGGGGCCAACGTCCTGACTTTC. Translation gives CASTGAGANVLTF.

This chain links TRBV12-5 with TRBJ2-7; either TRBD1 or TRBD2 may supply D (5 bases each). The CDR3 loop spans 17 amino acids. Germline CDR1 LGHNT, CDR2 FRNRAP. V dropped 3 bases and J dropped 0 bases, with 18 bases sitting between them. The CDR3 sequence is CASGFRSPGSLSYEQYV. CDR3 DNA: TGTGCTAGTGGTTTCCGTTCCCCAGGGAGCCTCTCCTACGAGCAGTACGTC.

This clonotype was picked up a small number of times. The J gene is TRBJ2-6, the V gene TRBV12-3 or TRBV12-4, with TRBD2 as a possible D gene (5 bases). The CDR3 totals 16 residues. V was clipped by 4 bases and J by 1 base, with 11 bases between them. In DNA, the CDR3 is TGTGCCAGCAGTTCCCCTTGGGAGTCTGGGGCCAACGTCCTGACTTTC. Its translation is CASSSPWESGANVLTF.

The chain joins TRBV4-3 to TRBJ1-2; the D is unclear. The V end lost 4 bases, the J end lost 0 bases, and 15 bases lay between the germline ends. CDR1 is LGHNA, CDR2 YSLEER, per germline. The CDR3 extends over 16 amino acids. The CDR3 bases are TGCGCCAGCAGCCTCCTATTGACTGGGGCTAACTATGGCTACACCTTC. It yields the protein CASSLLLTGANYGYTF.

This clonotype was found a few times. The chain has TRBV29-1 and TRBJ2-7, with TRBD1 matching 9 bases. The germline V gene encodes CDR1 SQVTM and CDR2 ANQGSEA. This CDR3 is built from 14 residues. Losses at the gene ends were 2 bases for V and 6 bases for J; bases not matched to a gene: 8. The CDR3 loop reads CSVETITGGLEQYF. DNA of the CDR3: TGCAGCGTTGAAACAATAACAGGGGGCCTCGAGCAGTACTTC.

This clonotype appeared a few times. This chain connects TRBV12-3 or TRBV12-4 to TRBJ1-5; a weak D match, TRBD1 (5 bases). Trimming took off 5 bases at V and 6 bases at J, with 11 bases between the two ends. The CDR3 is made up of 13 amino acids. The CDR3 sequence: CASSRGVRQPQHF. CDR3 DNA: TGTGCCAGCAGTCGAGGGGTCCGTCAGCCCCAGCATTTT.

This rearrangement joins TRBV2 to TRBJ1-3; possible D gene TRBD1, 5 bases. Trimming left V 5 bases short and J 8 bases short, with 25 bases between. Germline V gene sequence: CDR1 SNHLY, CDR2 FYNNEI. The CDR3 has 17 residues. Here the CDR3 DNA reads TGTGCCAGCAGTACCCCTGTGGTGAGGCCTGGGGGAGACACCATATATTTT. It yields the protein CASSTPVVRPGGDTIYF.

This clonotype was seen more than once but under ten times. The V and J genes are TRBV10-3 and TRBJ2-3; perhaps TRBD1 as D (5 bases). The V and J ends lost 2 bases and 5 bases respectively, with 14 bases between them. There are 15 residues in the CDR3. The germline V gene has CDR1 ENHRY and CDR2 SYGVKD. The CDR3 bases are TGTGCCATCAGTGAGGGGGTCAGGGTAGTAGATACGCAGTATTTT. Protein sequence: CAISEGVRVVDTQYF.

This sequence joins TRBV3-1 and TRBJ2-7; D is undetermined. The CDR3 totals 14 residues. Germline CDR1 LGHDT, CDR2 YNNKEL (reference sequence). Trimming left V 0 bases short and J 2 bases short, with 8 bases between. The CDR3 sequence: CASSQEGMPYEQYV. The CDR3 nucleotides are TGTGCCAGCAGCCAAGAAGGTATGCCCTACGAGCAGTACGTC.

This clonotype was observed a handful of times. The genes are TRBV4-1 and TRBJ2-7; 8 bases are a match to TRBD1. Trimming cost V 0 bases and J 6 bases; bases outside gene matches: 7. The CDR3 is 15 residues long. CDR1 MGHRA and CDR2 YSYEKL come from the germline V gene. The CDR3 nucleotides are TGCGCCAGCAGCCAAGATTTGGGACAGGTCTCCGAGCAGTACTTC. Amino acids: CASSQDLGQVSEQYF.

As DNA, the CDR3 is TGCGCCAGCAGCTTGGGGCAGGCGAGCTCTGGAAACACCATATATTTT. Translated, it gives CASSLGQASSGNTIYF. The V gene is TRBV5-1, the J gene TRBJ1-3; the D is unclear. The CDR3 is 16 amino acids. CDR1 is SGHRS and CDR2 is YFSETQ in the germline V gene. Between the trimmed V and J ends, which lost 0 bases and 0 bases, there was a span of 10 bases.